Here is one T cell receptor (beta chain) with its context. Its antigen has not been determined. No base qualities exist here, and no much larger clone lies one base off it. This record belongs to a study of cytomegalovirus exposure and HLA in healthy donors (TCRdb year 2017). For context, the study as a whole: According to a later analysis, the 100 to 150 validation repertoires were produced on the same platform as the approximately 620 repertoires of the first cohort. The aim of the study was to test whether cataloging public T cell receptors could identify signatures of past pathogen exposure. The study combined high-throughput TCR immunosequencing, statistical association of individual TCRs with disease status, and machine learning to predict cytomegalovirus infection status. In addition to the first cohort of 666 subjects, a separate validation cohort of 120 different subjects was used.

The protocol used for the library was the immunoSEQ multiplex PCR assay. As for the authors' bioinformatics: A statistical classification framework was built for diagnosing cytomegalovirus status from the catalog of TCR beta chain sequences. TCRdb took over this immuneACCESS table, retaining in-frame rearrangements with V and J assigned. Such tables are incomplete; in checked studies, under half of the missing clones stem from an unresolved V gene, and the remainder is unexplained. That table supplies the V and J calls and clone size; D and trimming were determined from the DNA. For this sample there are approximately 110,000 clones; about nine tenths appear just once. The ten biggest clones cover more than 2% of the sample. The donors belonged to the validation cohort of about 130 subjects, which was separate from the approximately 700-subject first cohort. Broad study findings and their caveats: Across donors, most TCR sequences were observed very rarely, whereas some public TCRs were present in many individuals. The classifier was reported to diagnose cytomegalovirus status with high specificity and sensitivity in both the original cohort and the validation cohort. Of the cluster scores, approximately 94% were above 0 in a later analysis, which found that TCRs clustered in the first cohort also tended to co-occur in the 95 to 150 validation repertoires. The validation cohort had no HLA typing available for a later analysis, so co-occurrence within that cohort was assessed over all 120 or so repertoires. It was suggested by the authors that the approach could potentially be generalized to other disease states and immunological phenotypes. A few of the identified cytomegalovirus-associated TCR beta chains were confirmed in vitro to be specific for cytomegalovirus antigens. The study listed around 160 TCR beta chains as associated with cytomegalovirus.

The TCR was taken from a woman aged 18-29 years in good health and CMV-seronegative. The sample taken for sequencing was PBMCs.

The nucleotide sequence is TGCGCCAGCAGCGAACAGGGAGATACGCAGTATTTT. Protein translation: CASSEQGDTQYF. The chain joins TRBV5-1 to TRBJ2-3; the D gene is perhaps TRBD1, from 6 matching bases. CDR1 and CDR2 are drawn from the germline V gene: SGHRS, YFSETQ. V gives up 4 bases and J gives up 5 bases, and the segment between their germline ends measures 8 bases. Taken from cysteine to phenylalanine, the CDR3 has 12 residues. The only DNA kept is the CDR3, 36 bases in frame from the first base.